The present T cell receptor beta chain was sequenced within a study of identical twins. Study conclusions and caveats: In zero-insertion analyses, partial confounding could arise from invariant MAIT and iNKT cells. Twin-shared out-of-frame alpha sequences were enriched for low generation probability.

This CDR3 contains 16 residues. V shed 3 bases and J 3 bases; nucleotides not matched to a gene: 3. Looked up from germline, CDR1 is MDHEN and CDR2 is SYDVKM. TCRdb itself ran the 5' RACE reads through MiXCR, one entry per CDR3 protein. In the table there are about 570,000 distinct CDR3 sequences, more than 9% of which are singletons. The sample holds one count of this clonotype. Its antigen is not known. The sample also formed part of further work on yellow fever vaccine responses in identical twins.

The chain has TRBV28 and TRBJ2-2, with 11 bases lining up with TRBD1. This sequence was found in a woman aged 18-29 years in good health. Sample: PBMCs. The chain's CDR3 is CASSFRTGGDTGELFF. DNA of the CDR3: TGTGCCAGCAGTTTTAGGACAGGGGGCGACACCGGGGAGCTGTTTTTT.